The source of this TCR beta chain is a study of shared clonotypes between healthy human individuals. Findings and caveats of the study: Sequencing depth was expected to affect clonotype sharing among donors. Between a handful of donors, naive CD4 clonotypes were shared at a level of about 5%. Naive subsets generally had larger estimated richness than memory subsets. Only blood was sampled; tissue repertoires likely differ.

Naive CD8 cells, CD45RO-negative and positively selected for CCR7, excluded terminally differentiated effector memory CD45RA+ cells. From germline, CDR1 is LNHDA and CDR2 SQIVND (reference sequence). V lost 6 bases to trimming and J lost 0 bases; unmatched junction nucleotides: 8. The CDR3 is 17 amino acids. As concerns this clone: Its antigen is unknown.

Assay used: immunoSEQ multiplex PCR; TCRdb lists only in-frame clones, some missing. The sample holds about 590,000 clones, just under 97% seen once. V and J are TRBV19 and TRBJ2-1; 10 bases are shared with TRBD2. Sequencing was carried out using naive CD8+ T cells sorted from blood. This TCR was sampled from a woman in her twenties or thirties in good health. CDR3: CASSQGLADSSYNEQFF. The CDR3 bases are TGTGCCAGTAGCCAAGGACTAGCGGATAGCTCCTACAATGAGCAGTTCTTC.